This T cell receptor (beta chain) was identified during a study of tumor-infiltrating lymphocytes in primary liver carcinoma. Germline DNA was also extracted, with blood RNA taken from unsorted whole blood. Total RNA amounting to roughly 0.5 ug was the source from which TCR beta cDNA was made with a constant-region primer. What produced the TCR beta libraries was three nested multiplex PCR rounds using slightly modified ARM-PCR. TCRdb passed the multiplex PCR reads through MiXCR, listing each CDR3 protein once. This repertoire shows 310,000 or so distinct CDR3 sequences, about 61% found once; its top ten account for approximately 5.9%. In its sample, this clonotype was seen a few times. Specimen: peripheral blood. The receptor was isolated from a man in his forties or fifties with primary liver carcinoma and hepatitis B virus infection.

The CDR3 DNA reads as TGTGCCACCCGGACAGGGGACTATGGCTACACCTTC. The encoded protein is CATRTGDYGYTF. The V and J genes are TRBV28 and TRBJ1-2; 9 bases line up with TRBD1. CDR3 length: 12 amino acids. Germline V CDR1 and CDR2: MDHEN, SYDVKM. V was clipped by 10 bases and J by 3 bases; unmatched bases: 3.